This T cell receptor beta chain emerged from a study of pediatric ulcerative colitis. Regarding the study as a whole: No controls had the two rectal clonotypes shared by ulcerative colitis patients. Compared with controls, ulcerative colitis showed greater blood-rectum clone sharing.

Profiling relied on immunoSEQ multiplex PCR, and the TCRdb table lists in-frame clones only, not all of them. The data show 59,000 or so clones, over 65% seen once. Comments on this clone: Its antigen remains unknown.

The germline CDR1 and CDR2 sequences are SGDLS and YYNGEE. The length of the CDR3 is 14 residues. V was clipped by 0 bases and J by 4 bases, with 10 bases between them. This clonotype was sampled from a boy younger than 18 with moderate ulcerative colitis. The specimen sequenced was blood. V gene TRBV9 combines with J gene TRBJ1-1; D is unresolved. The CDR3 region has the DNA TGTGCCAGCAGCGTAGAGGCTCCGAGCACTGAAGCTTTCTTT. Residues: CASSVEAPSTEAFF.